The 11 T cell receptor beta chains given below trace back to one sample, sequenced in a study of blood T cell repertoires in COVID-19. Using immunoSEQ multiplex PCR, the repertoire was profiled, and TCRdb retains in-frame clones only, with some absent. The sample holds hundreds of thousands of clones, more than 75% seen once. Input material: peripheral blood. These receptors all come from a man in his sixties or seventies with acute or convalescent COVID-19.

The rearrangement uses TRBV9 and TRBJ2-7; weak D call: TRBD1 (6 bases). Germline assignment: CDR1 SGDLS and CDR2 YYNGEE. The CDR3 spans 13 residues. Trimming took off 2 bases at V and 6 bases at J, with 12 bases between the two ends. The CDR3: CASSVYREGEQYF. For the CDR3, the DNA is TGTGCCAGCAGCGTTTACAGGGAAGGCGAGCAGTACTTC.

DNA of the CDR3: TGTGCCAGCAGCCCTCTAGCGGACCAAGAGACCCAGTACTTC. As protein: CASSPLADQETQYF. The chain couples TRBV9 to TRBJ2-5, with 7 positions matching TRBD2. After removal of 4 bases from V and 0 bases from J, the junction contained 3 bases not matched to a gene. CDR1 SGDLS and CDR2 YYNGEE come from the germline V gene. The CDR3 has 14 amino acids.

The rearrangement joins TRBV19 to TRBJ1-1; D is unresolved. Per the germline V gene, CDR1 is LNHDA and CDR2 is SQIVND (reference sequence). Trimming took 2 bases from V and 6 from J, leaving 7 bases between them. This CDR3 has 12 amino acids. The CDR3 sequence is CASSIIGAEAFF. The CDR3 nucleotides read TGTGCCAGTAGTATAATCGGGGCTGAAGCTTTCTTT.

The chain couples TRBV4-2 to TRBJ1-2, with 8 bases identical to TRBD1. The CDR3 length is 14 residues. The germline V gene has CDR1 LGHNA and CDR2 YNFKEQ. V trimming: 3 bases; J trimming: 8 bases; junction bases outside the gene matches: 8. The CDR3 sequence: CASSQPGQVEGYTF. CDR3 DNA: TGTGCCAGCAGCCAGCCGGGACAGGTGGAAGGCTACACCTTC.

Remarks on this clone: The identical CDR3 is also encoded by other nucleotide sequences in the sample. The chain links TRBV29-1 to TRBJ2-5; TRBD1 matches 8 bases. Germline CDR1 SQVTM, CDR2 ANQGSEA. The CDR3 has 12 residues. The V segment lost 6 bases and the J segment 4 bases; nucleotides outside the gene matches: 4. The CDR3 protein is CSVVTGGETQYF. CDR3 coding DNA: TGCAGCGTCGTAACAGGGGGAGAGACCCAGTACTTC.

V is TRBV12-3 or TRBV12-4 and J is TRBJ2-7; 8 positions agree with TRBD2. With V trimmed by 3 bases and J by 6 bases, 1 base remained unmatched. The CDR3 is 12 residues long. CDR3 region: CASSFGGGEQYF. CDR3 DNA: TGTGCCAGCAGTTTCGGGGGGGGCGAGCAGTACTTC.

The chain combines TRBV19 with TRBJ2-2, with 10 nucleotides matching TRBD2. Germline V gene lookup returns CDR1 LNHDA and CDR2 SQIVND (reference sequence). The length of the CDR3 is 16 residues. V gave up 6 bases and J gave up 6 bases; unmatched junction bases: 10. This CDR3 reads CASRHLAGVLAGELFF. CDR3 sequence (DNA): TGTGCCAGTAGACACCTAGCGGGAGTCTTAGCCGGGGAGCTGTTTTTT.

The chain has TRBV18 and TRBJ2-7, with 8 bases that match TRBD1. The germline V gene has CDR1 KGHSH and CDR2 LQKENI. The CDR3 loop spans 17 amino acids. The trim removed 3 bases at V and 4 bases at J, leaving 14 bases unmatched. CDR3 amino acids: CASSPSAQGANRYEQYF. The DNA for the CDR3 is TGTGCCAGCTCACCGTCCGCCCAGGGGGCTAATAGGTACGAGCAGTACTTC.

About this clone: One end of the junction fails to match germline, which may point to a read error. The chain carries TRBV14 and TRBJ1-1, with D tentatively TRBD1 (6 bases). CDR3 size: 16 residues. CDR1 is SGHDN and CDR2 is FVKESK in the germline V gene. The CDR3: CASNQVTGQGRTEAFF. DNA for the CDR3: TGTGCCAGCAACCAAGTCACCGGTCAGGGGCGCACTGAAGCTTTCTTT.

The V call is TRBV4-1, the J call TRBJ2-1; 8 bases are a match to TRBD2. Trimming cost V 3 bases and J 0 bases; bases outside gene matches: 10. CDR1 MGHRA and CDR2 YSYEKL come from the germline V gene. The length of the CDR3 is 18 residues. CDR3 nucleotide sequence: TGCGCCAGCAGCCAGACGAGCGGGAGCTGGAGCTCCTACAATGAGCAGTTCTTC. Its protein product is CASSQTSGSWSSYNEQFF.

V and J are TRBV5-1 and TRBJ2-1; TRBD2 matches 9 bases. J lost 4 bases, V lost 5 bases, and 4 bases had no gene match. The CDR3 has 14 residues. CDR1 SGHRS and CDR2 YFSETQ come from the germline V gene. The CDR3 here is CASRAGGRYNEQFF. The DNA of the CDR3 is TGCGCCAGCAGGGCGGGGGGGCGGTACAATGAGCAGTTCTTC. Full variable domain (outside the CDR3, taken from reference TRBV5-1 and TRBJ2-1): KAGVTQTPRYLIKTRGQQVTLSCSPISGHRSVSWYQQTPGQGLQFLFEYFSETQRNKGNFPGRFSGRQFSNSRSEMNVSTLELGDSALYLCASRAGGRYNEQFFGPGTRLTVL.